The 32 T cell receptor beta chains given below trace back to one sample, sequenced in a study of blood T cell repertoires in COVID-19. Method: immunoSEQ multiplex PCR; TCRdb's copy keeps in-frame clones and lacks some. Of 310,000 or so clones in the sample, approximately 86% were seen once. Material: PBMCs or T cells enriched from blood (not recorded which). The origin of the receptors is a woman under 30 who had recovered from COVID-19.

This chain uses TRBV5-1 with TRBJ2-1, with 12 bases matching TRBD1. This CDR3 is built from 15 residues. The germline CDR1 and CDR2 sequences are SGHRS and YFSETQ. V lost 3 bases, J lost 8 bases, and 6 bases stayed unmatched. The CDR3 DNA reads as TGCGCCAGCAGCTCGGCGGGGACAGGGGGCGATGAGCAGTTCTTC. The encoded protein is CASSSAGTGGDEQFF. The variable domain in full, completed from reference TRBV5-1 and TRBJ2-1, reads KAGVTQTPRYLIKTRGQQVTLSCSPISGHRSVSWYQQTPGQGLQFLFEYFSETQRNKGNFPGRFSGRQFSNSRSEMNVSTLELGDSALYLCASSSAGTGGDEQFFGPGTRLTVL.

The chain couples TRBV28 to TRBJ2-3, with TRBD2 as a possible D gene (6 bases). Trimming cost V 7 bases and J 2 bases, with 16 bases left between them. CDR3 size: 15 residues. Germline CDR1 reads MDHEN; CDR2 reads SYDVKM. The CDR3 DNA sequence: TGTGCCAGCACTCTCCAGGGAGGTTCCACAGATACGCAGTATTTT. This translates into CASTLQGGSTDTQYF.

This clone was observed a single time. The chain employs TRBV4-3 and TRBJ2-3; D is uncertain. This CDR3 has 16 amino acids. Germline V gene data show CDR1 as LGHNA and CDR2 as YSLEER. Trimming removed 4 bases at V and 1 base at J, with 15 bases between. Written as DNA, the CDR3 is TGCGCCAGCAGCCTACTACCTCGTGAAGGCACAGATACGCAGTATTTT. This codes for CASSLLPREGTDTQYF.

The V gene is TRBV24-1, the J gene TRBJ1-1; D is uncertain. V was cut by 7 bases and J by 4 bases, with 12 bases left in between. The length of the CDR3 is 13 residues. CDR1 and CDR2 (germline): KGHDR, SFDVKD. The CDR3, as DNA: TGTGCCACCAGGGGGAGGAGGGCCACTGAAGCTTTCTTT. Its translation: CATRGRRATEAFF.

The rearrangement uses TRBV28 and TRBJ1-5; TRBD1 matches at 10 bases. After removal of 4 bases from V and 7 bases from J, the junction contained 13 bases not matched to a gene. CDR3 length equals 17 residues. CDR1 is MDHEN and CDR2 is SYDVKM in the germline V gene. Here the CDR3 reads CASSSATGGLSRQPQHF. CDR3 nucleotide sequence: TGTGCCAGCAGTTCCGCGACAGGGGGCCTATCAAGGCAGCCCCAGCATTTT.

The chain employs TRBV29-1 and TRBJ1-1; D is perhaps TRBD1 (6 bases). This CDR3 has 11 residues. Trimming left V 2 bases short and J 10 bases short, with 11 bases between. Germline V gene lookup returns CDR1 SQVTM and CDR2 ANQGSEA. As DNA, the CDR3 is TGCAGCGTTGAAACAGGGAGAATAGCTTTCTTT. It translates to CSVETGRIAFF.

The V call is TRBV30, the J call TRBJ1-6, with a weak D call TRBD1 (6 bases). The CDR3 runs to 13 residues. CDR1 GTSNPN and CDR2 SVGIG come from the germline V gene (reference sequence). The ends were cut back, 0 bases at V and 10 bases at J, with 10 bases in the middle. In nucleotides, the CDR3 is TGTGCCTGGAGTGTACAGGGTTTATCACCCCTCCACTTT. Amino acid sequence: CAWSVQGLSPLHF.

This sequence joins TRBV14 and TRBJ2-1; 13 bases map to TRBD2. V was clipped by 3 bases and J by 8 bases; unmatched bases: 13. The CDR3 extends over 18 amino acids. Germline V gives CDR1 SGHDN, CDR2 FVKESK. As DNA, the CDR3 is TGTGCCAGCAGCCAGAGGGTGATTGGACTAGCGGGAGCTGATGAGCAGTTCTTC. Translating gives CASSQRVIGLAGADEQFF.

The J gene is TRBJ2-3, the V gene TRBV11-2, with 9 nucleotides matching TRBD1. V dropped 7 bases and J dropped 8; count of bases not matched to a gene: 13. The CDR3 is 15 residues long. Germline V gene lookup returns CDR1 SGHAT and CDR2 FQNNGV. The CDR3 spells CASTGGQGRLSTQYF. In DNA form, the CDR3 reads TGTGCCAGCACCGGGGGACAGGGAAGGCTGTCTACGCAGTATTTT.

The chain recombines TRBV20-1 with TRBJ2-7; 7 nucleotides align to TRBD2. This CDR3 spans 14 amino acids. Per the germline V gene, CDR1 is DFQATT and CDR2 is SNEGSKA (reference sequence). The trim removed 3 bases at V and 4 bases at J, leaving 9 bases unmatched. CDR3 nucleotide sequence: TGCAGTGCTAGTAGGAGCGGGACCCTTTACGAGCAGTACTTC. This translates into CSASRSGTLYEQYF.

This clone was recorded only once. The V gene is TRBV2, the J gene TRBJ1-1; D perhaps matches TRBD1 (6 bases). Germline lookup yields CDR1 SNHLY and CDR2 FYNNEI. The V gene lost 4 bases and the J gene lost 5 bases, with 8 bases spanning the gap. The CDR3 has 12 amino acids. CDR3 region: CASSATGTEAFF. CDR3 coding DNA: TGTGCCAGCAGTGCTACAGGGACTGAAGCTTTCTTT.

The chain combines TRBV2 with TRBJ2-1, with a possible D match to TRBD2 (6 bases). The CDR3 runs 14 residues. Germline V CDR1 and CDR2: SNHLY, FYNNEI. Trimming took 6 bases from V and 5 from J, leaving 14 bases between them. CDR3 DNA sequence: TGTGCCAGCAGCTCTGACCGGGGGAACAATGAGCAGTTCTTC. This encodes CASSSDRGNNEQFF.

The V and J genes are TRBV12-3 or TRBV12-4 and TRBJ1-2; D gene uncertain. Trimming pared 3 bases from V and 4 bases from J, leaving 6 bases between. There are 12 residues in the CDR3. In DNA, the CDR3 is TGTGCCAGCAGTTTTTTCCGCTATGGCTACACCTTC. Its protein is CASSFFRYGYTF.

V usage is TRBV29-1 and J usage is TRBJ2-3; D gene unclear. Germline loops: CDR1 SQVTM, CDR2 ANQGSEA. V gave up 5 bases and J gave up 3 bases, with 12 bases separating them. This CDR3 spans 13 amino acids. Here the CDR3 DNA reads TGCAGCGTTAGCAGGATATTAACAGATACGCAGTATTTT. This translates into CSVSRILTDTQYF.

This chain uses TRBV9 with TRBJ1-2; D is possibly TRBD1 (5 bases). The CDR3 consists of 13 residues. Looked up from germline, CDR1 is SGDLS and CDR2 is YYNGEE. Trimming removed 3 bases from V and 7 bases from J, with 13 bases in between. CDR3 sequence reads: CASSADQGFGYTF. The CDR3 DNA reads TGTGCCAGCAGCGCCGACCAGGGTTTTGGCTACACCTTC. Filled out from reference TRBV9 and TRBJ1-2, the complete variable domain reads DSGVTQTPKHLITATGQRVTLRCSPRSGDLSVYWYQQSLDQGLQFLIQYYNGEERAKGNILERFSAQQFPDLHSELNLSSLELGDSALYFCASSADQGFGYTFGSGTRLTVV.

The V gene is TRBV4-2, the J gene TRBJ1-1; tentative D call: TRBD1 (5 bases). Deletions cut 10 bases from V and 3 bases from J, with 18 bases between. The CDR3 is 14 residues long. The germline CDR1 and CDR2 sequences are LGHNA and YNFKEQ. The CDR3 coding sequence is TGTGCCACCGCAACACCCACAGGAGACACTGAAGCTTTCTTT. Protein sequence: CATATPTGDTEAFF.

V usage is TRBV5-1 and J usage is TRBJ1-1; weak D call: TRBD1 (5 bases). The germline gives CDR1 SGHRS, CDR2 YFSETQ. V was trimmed by 0 bases and J by 4 bases, leaving 13 bases between them. The CDR3 runs to 15 residues. CDR3 sequence reads: CASSLGAGFATEAFF. The CDR3 bases are TGCGCCAGCAGCTTGGGGGCAGGGTTCGCCACTGAAGCTTTCTTT.

The chain recombines TRBV7-2 with TRBJ2-3; 8 bases match TRBD1. The CDR3 is 13 residues long. V shed 6 bases and J 6 bases; nucleotides not matched to a gene: 5. Germline V gene sequence: CDR1 SGHTA, CDR2 FQGNSA. The CDR3 here is CASRPGGGDTQYF. The CDR3 DNA follows: TGTGCCAGCAGACCAGGGGGCGGCGATACGCAGTATTTT.

This chain joins TRBV6-5 and TRBJ2-1, with 10 nucleotides matching TRBD1. V dropped 0 bases and J dropped 6; count of bases not matched to a gene: 5. In germline, CDR1 is MNHEY, CDR2 SVGAGI. The CDR3 sequence is 16 residues long. The CDR3 loop reads CASSYSTGGIINEQFF. As DNA, the CDR3 is TGTGCCAGCAGTTACTCGACAGGGGGCATCATCAATGAGCAGTTCTTC.

The genes are TRBV5-4 and TRBJ1-4; D is perhaps TRBD1 (6 bases). In germline, CDR1 is SGHNT, CDR2 YYREEE (reference sequence). The CDR3 has 17 amino acids. CDR3 region: CPRCLRGGGGHAEKLFF. CDR3 coding DNA: TGTCCCCGCTGCTTGCGGGGCGGGGGGGGGCACGCTGAAAAACTGTTTTTT.

V gene TRBV3-1 (or the pseudogene TRBV3-2) combines with J gene TRBJ2-5, with TRBD1 matching 9 bases. The CDR3 covers 16 residues. Trimming at V came to 2 bases and at J to 1 base, leaving 5 bases not matched to a gene. Germline CDR1 is LGHDT and CDR2 is YNNKEL (reference sequence). CDR3 sequence reads: CASSQNTGGLQETQYF. Written as DNA, the CDR3 is TGTGCCAGCAGCCAAAATACAGGGGGCCTCCAAGAGACCCAGTACTTC.

The chain couples TRBV4-1 to TRBJ1-4, with D possibly TRBD1 on 6 matching bases. Germline V gene data show CDR1 as MGHRA and CDR2 as YSYEKL. Trimming stripped 3 bases from V and 6 bases from J, with 23 bases between. The CDR3 is 18 residues long. Here the CDR3 reads CASSHSLTGTRTDEKLFF. CDR3 bases: TGCGCCAGCAGCCACAGCCTAACAGGGACCCGGACGGATGAAAAACTGTTTTTT.

The chain uses TRBV12-3 or TRBV12-4 and TRBJ1-1, with 7 bases fitting TRBD1. The trim removed 4 bases at V and 5 bases at J, leaving 4 bases unmatched. The CDR3 covers 13 residues. CDR3: CASSSTGRTEAFF. CDR3 sequence (DNA): TGTGCCAGCAGTTCGACAGGGAGGACTGAAGCTTTCTTT.

J is TRBJ1-6 and V is TRBV5-6; TRBD1 aligns across 9 bases. This CDR3 region has 17 residues. Germline loops: CDR1 SGHDT, CDR2 YYEEEE. With V trimmed by 0 bases and J by 8 bases, 9 bases remained unmatched. CDR3 region: CASSLGVVGTGHSPLHF. CDR3 sequence (DNA): TGTGCCAGCAGCTTGGGAGTGGTTGGGACAGGGCATTCACCCCTCCACTTT.

Here the CDR3 reads CASSATSGGGQPQHF. In DNA form, the CDR3 reads TGTGCCAGTAGTGCTACCTCAGGGGGAGGCCAGCCCCAGCATTTT. J is TRBJ1-5 and V is TRBV19, with 7 bases identical to TRBD1. Looked up from germline, CDR1 is LNHDA and CDR2 is SQIVND (reference sequence). Trimming removed 5 bases from V and 7 bases from J; junction bases left unmatched: 11. The CDR3 is 15 residues long.

The chain joins TRBV28 to TRBJ1-6, with TRBD1 as a possible D gene (6 bases). Germline assignment: CDR1 MDHEN and CDR2 SYDVKM. The CDR3 runs 17 residues. V dropped 4 bases and J dropped 3 bases, with 16 bases sitting between them. The CDR3 DNA reads as TGTGCCAGCAGTTCACCGGCAGGGGCCGGCTATAATTCACCCCTCCACTTT. Translation gives CASSSPAGAGYNSPLHF.

The V call is TRBV5-4, the J call TRBJ2-1; 10 bases are a match to TRBD2. Germline V gives CDR1 SGHNT, CDR2 YYREEE (reference sequence). The CDR3 totals 14 residues. V lost 2 bases to trimming and J lost 9 bases; unmatched junction nucleotides: 5. The CDR3 spells CASSFPSGGGEQFF. The CDR3 DNA sequence: TGTGCCAGCAGCTTCCCTAGCGGGGGTGGTGAGCAGTTCTTC.

V and J are TRBV2 and TRBJ2-7, with 7 bases matching TRBD1. The CDR3 is made up of 14 amino acids. V was clipped by 10 bases and J by 3 bases; unmatched bases: 12. The V gene's germline CDR1 is SNHLY and CDR2 FYNNEI. In nucleotides, the CDR3 is TGTGCCATCATCGGGACAGATCGCGGCTACGAGCAGTACTTC. It codes for CAIIGTDRGYEQYF.

The gene calls are TRBV5-1 and TRBJ2-1, with 12 nucleotides matching TRBD2. Germline assignment: CDR1 SGHRS and CDR2 YFSETQ. This CDR3 contains 17 residues. The V and J ends lost 4 bases and 2 bases, in that order; junction bases with no gene match: 7. CDR3 nucleotides: TGCGCCAGCAGCGCAAGACTAGCGGGAGACGCCTACAATGAGCAGTTCTTC. Protein sequence: CASSARLAGDAYNEQFF.

The rearrangement links TRBV6-5 to TRBJ1-2; D might be TRBD1 (6 bases). Germline V gene lookup returns CDR1 MNHEY and CDR2 SVGAGI. The CDR3 is made up of 14 amino acids. Trimming removed 6 bases from V and 0 bases from J, with 11 bases in between. The CDR3 nucleotides read TGTGCCAGCAGGGTACAGGGTGCTAACTATGGCTACACCTTC. Translated, it gives CASRVQGANYGYTF.

The CDR3 region is CASSYRHGPQHF. In nucleotides, the CDR3 is TGTGCCAGCAGTTACCGACACGGGCCCCAGCATTTT. The chain joins TRBV2 to TRBJ1-5, with D uncertain. Germline-derived CDR1 and CDR2 are SNHLY and FYNNEI. The V end was cut by 5 bases, the J end by 9 bases, with 11 bases between. The CDR3 loop spans 12 amino acids. Using reference TRBV2 and TRBJ1-5 for the parts outside the CDR3, the full variable domain is EPEVTQTPSHQVTQMGQEVILRCVPISNHLYFYWYRQILGQKVEFLVSFYNNEISEKSEIFDDQFSVERPDGSNFTLKIRSTKLEDSAMYFCASSYRHGPQHFGDGTRLSIL.

The chain has TRBV5-1 and TRBJ2-6, with unresolved D. From germline, CDR1 is SGHRS and CDR2 YFSETQ. The CDR3 has 15 residues. Deletions cut 0 bases from V and 0 bases from J, with 4 bases between. The CDR3 sequence is CASSLAVSGANVLTF. The CDR3 DNA reads TGCGCCAGCAGCTTGGCCGTCTCTGGGGCCAACGTCCTGACTTTC.